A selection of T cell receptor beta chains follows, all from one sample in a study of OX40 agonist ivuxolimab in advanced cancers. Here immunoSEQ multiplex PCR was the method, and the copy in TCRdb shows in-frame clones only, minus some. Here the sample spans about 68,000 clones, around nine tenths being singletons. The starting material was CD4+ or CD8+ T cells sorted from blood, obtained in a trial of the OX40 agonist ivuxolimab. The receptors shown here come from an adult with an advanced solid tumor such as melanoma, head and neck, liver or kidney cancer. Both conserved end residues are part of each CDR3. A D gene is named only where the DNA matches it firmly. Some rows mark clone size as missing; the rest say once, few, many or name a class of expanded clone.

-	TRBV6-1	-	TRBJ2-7	CASNSFGEQYF	TGTGCCAGCAATTCCTTCGGCGAGCAGTACTTC
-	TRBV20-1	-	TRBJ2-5	CSARDRETQYF	TGCAGTGCTAGAGATAGAGAGACCCAGTACTTC
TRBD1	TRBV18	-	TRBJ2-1	CASSPRTGENEQFF	TGTGCCAGCTCACCTCGGACAGGGGAGAATGAGCAGTTCTTC
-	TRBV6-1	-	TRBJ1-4	CASTRGGANEKLFF	TGTGCCAGCACCCGAGGGGGGGCTAATGAAAAACTGTTTTTT
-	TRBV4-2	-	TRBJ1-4	CASSQSGPLAGEKLFF	TGTGCCAGCAGCCAATCCGGACCGTTGGCGGGGGAAAAACTGTTTTTT
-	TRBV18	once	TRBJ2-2	CASSPPGVGTGELFF	TGTGCCAGCTCACCACCAGGGGTCGGCACCGGGGAGCTGTTTTTT
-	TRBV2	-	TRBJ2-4	CASSDQENIQYF	TGTGCCAGCAGTGATCAGGAAAACATTCAGTACTTC
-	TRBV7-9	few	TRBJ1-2	CASSSTGPSGYTF	TGTGCCAGCAGCTCCACAGGGCCGTCGGGCTACACCTTC
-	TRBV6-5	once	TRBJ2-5	CASSYSQGVAGKTQYF	TGTGCCAGCAGTTACTCACAAGGGGTCGCGGGGAAGACCCAGTACTTC
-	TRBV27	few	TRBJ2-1	CASRDPRARSYNEQFF	TGTGCCAGCAGGGACCCGAGGGCCCGCTCCTACAATGAGCAGTTCTTC
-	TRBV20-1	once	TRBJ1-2	CSATPNYGYTF	TGCAGTGCTACTCCCAACTATGGCTACACCTTC
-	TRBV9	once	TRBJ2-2	CASSVVGGSNTGELFF	TGTGCCAGCAGCGTAGTTGGGGGGTCGAACACCGGGGAGCTGTTTTTT
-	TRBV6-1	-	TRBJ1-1	CASSEGTYTEAFF	TGTGCCAGCAGTGAAGGGACTTACACTGAAGCTTTCTTT
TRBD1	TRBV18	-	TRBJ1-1	CASSPFWDRGLNTEAFF	TGTGCCAGCTCACCATTTTGGGACAGGGGATTGAACACTGAAGCTTTCTTT
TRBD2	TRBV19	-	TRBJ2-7	CASSRTSWSYEQYF	TGTGCCAGTAGTAGGACTAGTTGGTCCTACGAGCAGTACTTC
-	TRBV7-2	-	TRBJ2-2	CASSSKQGSNTGELFF	TGTGCCAGCAGCTCCAAACAGGGATCGAACACCGGGGAGCTGTTTTTT
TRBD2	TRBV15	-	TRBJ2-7	CATSGERTSGGPEQYF	TGTGCCACCAGCGGCGAAAGGACTAGCGGGGGGCCCGAGCAGTACTTC
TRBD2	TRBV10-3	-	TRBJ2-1	CAISDVAGAYNEQFF	TGTGCCATCAGTGATGTGGCGGGGGCCTACAATGAGCAGTTCTTC
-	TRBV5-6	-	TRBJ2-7	CASSPNYEQYF	TGTGCCAGCAGCCCCAACTACGAGCAGTACTTC
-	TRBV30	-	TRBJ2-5	CAWSVYETQYF	TGTGCCTGGAGTGTATATGAGACCCAGTACTTC
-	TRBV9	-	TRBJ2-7	CASSVDVGGEQYF	TGTGCCAGCAGCGTAGACGTCGGGGGCGAGCAGTACTTC
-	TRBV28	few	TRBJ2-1	CASSLGLSSYNEQFF	TGTGCCAGCAGTTTAGGCCTTAGCTCCTACAATGAGCAGTTCTTC
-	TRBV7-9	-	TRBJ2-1	CASSLALAEGNEQFF	TGTGCCAGCAGCTTAGCACTAGCAGAGGGCAATGAGCAGTTCTTC
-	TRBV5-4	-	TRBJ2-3	CASSGGSEDTQYF	TGTGCCAGCAGCGGGGGGTCGGAGGATACGCAGTATTTT
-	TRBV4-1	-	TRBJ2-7	CASSQDVQVYEQYF	TGCGCCAGCAGCCAAGATGTCCAGGTCTACGAGCAGTACTTC
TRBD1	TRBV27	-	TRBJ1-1	CASRFSLGGNTEAFF	TGTGCCAGCAGATTTAGTTTAGGGGGCAACACTGAAGCTTTCTTT
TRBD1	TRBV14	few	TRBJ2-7	CASSQAGTGIRAEQYF	TGTGCCAGCAGCCAAGCCGGGACAGGGATCAGGGCGGAGCAGTACTTC
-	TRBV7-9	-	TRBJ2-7	CASSLGGDSYEQYF	TGTGCCAGCAGCTTAGGCGGGGACTCCTACGAGCAGTACTTC
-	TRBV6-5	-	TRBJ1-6	CASSLPPAGASPLHF	TGTGCCAGCAGTTTGCCGCCGGCTGGAGCTTCACCCCTCCACTTT
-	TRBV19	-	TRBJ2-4	CASKTGDIQYF	TGTGCCAGTAAAACTGGAGACATTCAGTACTTC
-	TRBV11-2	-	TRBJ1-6	CASSLVGQGRSPLHF	TGTGCCAGCAGCTTAGTGGGGCAGGGACGATCACCCCTCCACTTT
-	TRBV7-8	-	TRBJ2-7	CASSTRVGVYEQYF	TGTGCCAGCAGCACCCGGGTAGGGGTCTACGAGCAGTACTTC
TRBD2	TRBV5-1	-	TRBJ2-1	CASSLTSGGAYNEQFF	TGCGCCAGCAGCTTGACTAGCGGGGGGGCATACAATGAGCAGTTCTTC
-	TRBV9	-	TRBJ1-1	CASSREGGFGYTEAFF	TGTGCCAGCAGCAGAGAAGGGGGTTTTGGGTACACTGAAGCTTTCTTT
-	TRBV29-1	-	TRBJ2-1	CSAESTPGGQFF	TGCAGCGCTGAAAGTACCCCCGGGGGGCAGTTCTTC
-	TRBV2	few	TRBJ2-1	CASSEVIGFLSSYNEQFF	TGTGCCAGCAGTGAAGTGATAGGCTTCCTAAGCTCCTACAATGAGCAGTTCTTC
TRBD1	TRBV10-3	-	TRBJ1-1	CAIKDGGRGLRVNTEAFF	TGTGCCATCAAGGATGGTGGCAGGGGGCTTCGTGTGAACACTGAAGCTTTCTTT
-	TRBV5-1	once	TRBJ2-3	CASSFSTDTQYF	TGCGCCAGCAGTTTTAGCACAGATACGCAGTATTTT
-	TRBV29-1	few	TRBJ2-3	CSVGRATSTDTQYF	TGCAGCGTTGGTAGAGCGACAAGCACAGATACGCAGTATTTT
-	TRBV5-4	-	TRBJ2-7	CASSLSGTDSYEQYF	TGTGCCAGCAGCTTGTCCGGGACGGACTCCTACGAGCAGTACTTC